This T cell receptor beta chain stems from a study of T cells in Graves' hyperthyroidism and ophthalmopathy. RNA transcripts were the template for amplifying TCR beta CDR3 regions. HTBI primers were the set used in a first-round RT-PCR of the TCR CDR3. MiXCR, applied by TCRdb to the multiplex PCR reads, yields one record per CDR3 protein. This table holds about 720,000 distinct CDR3 sequences, 15% to 20% found once. This clonotype was detected only a few times. Its antigen is undetermined. The study based diagnoses on clinical symptoms, serum thyroxine and TRAb, thyroid ultrasound and orbital computed tomography. The CDR3 contains 16 residues. Germline values: CDR1 SGHTA, CDR2 FQGNSA. V was cut by 1 base and J by 5 bases, with 17 bases left in between. The study's findings and limits: Among thyroid clonotypes expanded above 0.001, most also appeared in blood. Model output signaled ophthalmopathy a median 6.5 months ahead of onset.

This sequence was found in a woman aged 50 to 60 with Graves' hyperthyroidism that later progressed to Graves' ophthalmopathy. The chain recombines TRBV7-2 with TRBJ2-5; maybe TRBD2 (5 bases). Input material: blood. CDR3 sequence (DNA): TGTGCCAGCAGCTTAGTCGTTGGACCAGCGGACGAGACCCAGTACTTC. Its protein product is CASSLVVGPADETQYF.